One sample yielded the 25 T cell receptor beta chains listed below, sequenced in a study of cytomegalovirus exposure and HLA in healthy donors. Primers: 60 Vbeta forward and 13 Jbeta reverse. Data came from immunoSEQ multiplex PCR; TCRdb stores just in-frame clones and leaves some out. Of about 120,000 clones in the sample, approximately 80% were seen once. The sample consisted of PBMCs. The origin of the receptors is a female donor in good health and CMV-seronegative.

A note on this clone: One end of the junction is discordant with germline, which a read error may explain. V usage is TRBV29-1 and J usage is TRBJ2-2, with D maybe TRBD2 (6 bases). Germline V gene data show CDR1 as SQVTM and CDR2 as ANQGSEA. This CDR3 is 14 amino acids long. Written as DNA, the CDR3 is TGCAGCGTAGCAGGTTCGACGAACACCGGGGGGCTGTTTTTT. Translation: CSVAGSTNTGGLFF.

The V gene is TRBV2, the J gene TRBJ2-5, with D possibly TRBD1 on 5 matching bases. Deletions cut 3 bases from V and 0 bases from J, with 8 bases between. The CDR3 spans 14 residues. CDR1 is SNHLY and CDR2 is FYNNEI in the germline V gene. The CDR3 spells CASSDRQHQETQYF. In DNA, the CDR3 is TGTGCCAGCAGTGACCGACAGCACCAAGAGACCCAGTACTTC.

This clone was observed a handful of times. The chain recombines TRBV4-1 with TRBJ2-7; 11 nucleotides align to TRBD1. Germline V gives CDR1 MGHRA, CDR2 YSYEKL. CDR3 length: 16 amino acids. Trimming cost V 0 bases and J 4 bases; bases outside gene matches: 5. CDR3 in amino acids: CASSQDLDRGLYEQYF. The CDR3 DNA sequence: TGCGCCAGCAGCCAAGACCTGGACAGGGGGCTGTACGAGCAGTACTTC.

Points on this clone: At the DNA level, this CDR3 is encoded by other sequences in the same sample as well. The rearrangement uses TRBV6-5 and TRBJ1-1; 12 bases map to TRBD1. In germline, CDR1 is MNHEY, CDR2 SVGAGI. There are 15 residues in the CDR3. V gave up 9 bases and J gave up 5 bases; unmatched junction bases: 10. Here the CDR3 reads CASETGTGGDTEAFF. CDR3 DNA sequence: TGTGCCAGTGAGACCGGGACAGGGGGCGATACTGAAGCTTTCTTT.

V gene TRBV30 combines with J gene TRBJ2-2, with D perhaps TRBD2 (6 bases). CDR3 length: 15 amino acids. In germline, CDR1 is GTSNPN, CDR2 SVGIG (reference sequence). V was cut by 8 bases and J by 3 bases, with 19 bases left in between. The CDR3 DNA reads as TGTGCCGGGCGCAGGGTGCCGGGGGACACCGGGGAGCTGTTTTTT. It specifies CAGRRVPGDTGELFF.

This chain joins TRBV5-1 and TRBJ2-6, with D tentatively TRBD1 (6 bases). Germline assignment: CDR1 SGHRS and CDR2 YFSETQ. V lost 1 base and J lost 0, with 20 bases in between. The CDR3 extends over 20 amino acids. The CDR3 nucleotides are TGCGCCAGCAGCTTGTTTCCCTTCGGCGGACAGAACTCTGGGGCCAACGTCCTGACTTTC. Translating gives CASSLFPFGGQNSGANVLTF.

In this sample, this clone turned up a few times. The chain carries TRBV5-1 and TRBJ1-4; 8 nucleotides match TRBD1. V shed 4 bases and J 5 bases; nucleotides not matched to a gene: 10. The germline V gene encodes CDR1 SGHRS and CDR2 YFSETQ. The CDR3 extends over 16 amino acids. The CDR3 is CASSAAGQGENEKLFF. CDR3 DNA: TGCGCCAGCAGCGCAGCAGGACAGGGCGAGAATGAAAAACTGTTTTTT.

The chain links TRBV9 to TRBJ2-3, with TRBD2 as a possible D gene (6 bases). CDR3 length: 15 residues. V was clipped by 6 bases and J by 1 base, with 15 bases between them. In germline, CDR1 is SGDLS, CDR2 YYNGEE. The CDR3: CASTPWGVGTDTQYF. In nucleotides, the CDR3 is TGTGCCAGCACCCCTTGGGGGGTCGGCACAGATACGCAGTATTTT.

V gene TRBV19 combines with J gene TRBJ2-6; D is unclear. The germline gives CDR1 LNHDA, CDR2 SQIVND (reference sequence). With 8 bases removed from V and 0 bases from J, the gap between germline ends came to 11 bases. The CDR3 is 15 residues long. The CDR3 region has the DNA TGTGCCAGTTCTAACTGGTTCTCTGGGGCCAACGTCCTGACTTTC. Its protein product is CASSNWFSGANVLTF.

The chain has TRBV5-4 and TRBJ2-1; 8 nucleotides match TRBD2. J was trimmed by 4 bases and V by 4 bases; bases with no gene match: 10. CDR3 size: 16 residues. The germline gives CDR1 SGHNT, CDR2 YYREEE (reference sequence). CDR3 protein: CASSDPFGGGYNEQFF. CDR3 coding DNA: TGTGCCAGCAGCGACCCCTTCGGGGGGGGTTACAATGAGCAGTTCTTC.

V and J are TRBV4-3 and TRBJ2-6; the D gene is possibly TRBD2 (5 bases). Germline assignment: CDR1 LGHNA and CDR2 YSLEER. The CDR3 is 16 residues long. Trimming shortened V by 7 bases and J by 0 bases, and 13 bases separated the two germline ends. The CDR3 spells CASTSGESSGANVLTF. The CDR3 region has the DNA TGCGCCAGCACAAGCGGTGAGAGCTCTGGGGCCAACGTCCTGACTTTC.

The chain is built from TRBV7-2 and TRBJ1-2; TRBD1 agrees at 12 bases. The CDR3 is made up of 16 amino acids. V lost 1 base and J lost 3; bases outside the gene matches: 3. From germline, CDR1 is SGHTA and CDR2 FQGNSA. CDR3 in DNA: TGTGCCAGCAGCTTAGGGGGACAGGGGGCTTACTATGGCTACACCTTC. Amino acid sequence: CASSLGGQGAYYGYTF.

The rearrangement links TRBV27 to TRBJ2-5, with TRBD1 matching 7 bases. The DNA end lines up better with TRBJ2-7; the J call may be wrong. In germline, CDR1 is MNHEY, CDR2 SMNVEV (reference sequence). This CDR3 comprises 15 residues. The CDR3 bases are TGTGCCAGCAGTCCCTACCCGGACAGGAGCTACGAGCAGTACTTC. Translating gives CASSPYPDRSYEQYF.

The J gene is TRBJ1-2, the V gene TRBV29-1, with TRBD1 identical over 8 bases. Per the germline V gene, CDR1 is SQVTM and CDR2 is ANQGSEA. The CDR3 runs 11 residues. The V segment lost 4 bases and the J segment 7 bases; nucleotides outside the gene matches: 2. The CDR3 loop reads CSVAGGSGYTF. CDR3 in DNA: TGCAGCGTTGCAGGGGGCAGTGGCTACACCTTC.

The CDR3: CASKGDLSYEQYF. CDR3 nucleotides: TGTGCCAGCAAGGGGGATCTCTCCTACGAGCAGTACTTC. The V gene is TRBV7-9, the J gene TRBJ2-7; perhaps TRBD1 as D (6 bases). The CDR3 has 13 residues. Trimming took 7 bases from V and 0 from J, leaving 10 bases between them. CDR1 SEHNR and CDR2 FQNEAQ come from the germline V gene (reference sequence).

The rearrangement uses TRBV5-1 and TRBJ2-7, with D maybe TRBD1 (6 bases). Deletions cut 0 bases from V and 5 bases from J, with 12 bases between. In germline, CDR1 is SGHRS, CDR2 YFSETQ. The CDR3 runs 14 residues. The CDR3 region is CASSLAPGTNEQYF. As DNA, the CDR3 is TGCGCCAGCAGCTTGGCCCCGGGGACAAACGAGCAGTACTTC.

The rearrangement joins TRBV5-4 to TRBJ2-7; no clear D. With 0 bases removed from V and 1 base from J, the gap between germline ends came to 5 bases. This CDR3 is 13 amino acids long. Germline values: CDR1 SGHNT, CDR2 YYREEE (reference sequence). Written as DNA, the CDR3 is TGTGCCAGCAGCTTGGTGGAGTCCTACGAGCAGTACTTC. It encodes CASSLVESYEQYF.

On this clone: A junction boundary mismatches the germline segment, possibly from a read error. The chain links TRBV4-1 to TRBJ1-2, with 8 bases that match TRBD1. This CDR3 contains 14 residues. Germline V gene lookup returns CDR1 MGHRA and CDR2 YSYEKL. CDR3 sequence (DNA): TGCGCCAGCAGCCAGATACAGGGGGATGGGGGCTACATCTTC. Translated, it gives CASSQIQGDGGYIF.

The V and J genes are TRBV16 and TRBJ2-5; D is possibly TRBD1 (5 bases). CDR3 length: 13 amino acids. Trimming removed 4 bases from V and 5 bases from J, with 11 bases in between. CDR1 and CDR2 (germline): KGHSY, FQNENV. The chain's CDR3 is CASSRMGLETQYF. CDR3 bases: TGTGCCAGCAGCCGCATGGGGCTGGAGACCCAGTACTTC.

The chain is built from TRBV4-1 and TRBJ2-3; weak D call: TRBD1 (6 bases). CDR1 MGHRA and CDR2 YSYEKL come from the germline V gene. The CDR3 extends over 15 amino acids. Trimming removed 1 base at V and 3 bases at J, with 11 bases between. The chain's CDR3 is CASSQANRVTDTQYF. The CDR3 region has the DNA TGCGCCAGCAGCCAAGCGAACAGGGTTACAGATACGCAGTATTTT.

The chain has TRBV2 and TRBJ1-1; the match to TRBD1 covers 8 bases. CDR3 length equals 14 residues. CDR1 is SNHLY, CDR2 FYNNEI, per germline. V gave up 6 bases and J gave up 8 bases; unmatched junction bases: 11. CDR3 sequence (DNA): TGTGCCAGCAGATCGGGACAGGCCCCACACGAAGCTTTCTTT. Translation: CASRSGQAPHEAFF.

The rearrangement links TRBV4-1 to TRBJ1-2; TRBD1 agrees at 9 bases. Germline V gene sequence: CDR1 MGHRA, CDR2 YSYEKL. V gave up 2 bases and J gave up 8 bases; unmatched junction bases: 9. The CDR3 loop spans 15 amino acids. The CDR3 region has the DNA TGCGCCAGCAGCCAACCCACAGGGGGCGCCCGGGGCTACACCTTC. Translating it yields CASSQPTGGARGYTF.

The genes are TRBV19 and TRBJ1-1, with 8 bases fitting TRBD1. Germline V gene data show CDR1 as LNHDA and CDR2 as SQIVND (reference sequence). V lost 1 base and J lost 7; bases outside the gene matches: 8. The CDR3 is 15 residues long. The CDR3 coding sequence is TGTGCCAGTAGTATAGGGCAGACAGGGGCAAGTGAAGCTTTCTTT. Amino acids: CASSIGQTGASEAFF.

V usage is TRBV30 and J usage is TRBJ1-2; 7 bases fit TRBD1. This CDR3 spans 12 amino acids. Germline CDR1 and CDR2: GTSNPN and SVGIG (reference sequence). V shed 3 bases, J shed 7 bases, and the junction held 5 bases outside the gene matches. Written as DNA, the CDR3 is TGTGCCTGGAGATCAGGGGGGAGTGGCTACACCTTC. It specifies CAWRSGGSGYTF.

This clone was seen just once. V and J are TRBV30 and TRBJ2-1, with 10 bases fitting TRBD2. Germline CDR1 reads GTSNPN; CDR2 reads SVGIG (reference sequence). V was pared by 3 bases and J by 1 base, with 9 bases of the junction left unmatched. The CDR3 loop spans 17 amino acids. CDR3 DNA: TGTGCCTGGAGATTTGAGCGGGGGGGCAGATCCTACAATGAGCAGTTCTTC. Amino acid sequence: CAWRFERGGRSYNEQFF.